This T cell receptor (beta chain) was profiled in a study of blood T cell repertoires in COVID-19. The wider study: Acute and convalescent COVID-19 samples came from the United States, Italy and Spain.

Trimming shortened V by 5 bases and J by 0 bases, and 17 bases separated the two germline ends. This CDR3 is built from 16 residues. CDR1 is MNHEY, CDR2 SMNVEV, per germline (reference sequence). Authors' analysis steps: Nucleated cell number was recorded as an estimate derived from reference gene primer amplification. Only in-frame clones appear in the TCRdb table, and some are missing; sequencing was by immunoSEQ multiplex PCR. The V and J calls and clone size come from that table; D and trimming were worked out from the DNA. The sample carries hundreds of thousands of clones, about nine tenths recorded once. Patients of the Seattle cohort, enrolled during active infection, were followed longitudinally.

The sample comprised peripheral blood. The genes are TRBV27 and TRBJ2-7, with D possibly being TRBD1 (6 bases). The receptor's source is a woman aged 50 to 65 with COVID-19, enrolled during active disease. CDR3 coding DNA: TGTGCCAGCAGTACATACCAGGGGTCTAGCTCCTACGAGCAGTACTTC. This encodes CASSTYQGSSSYEQYF.